One sample yielded the 22 T cell receptor beta chains listed below, sequenced in a study of blood T cell repertoires in COVID-19. Profiling relied on immunoSEQ multiplex PCR, and the TCRdb table lists in-frame clones only, not all of them. The sample comprises under 300,000 clones, about 93% of which are singletons, and less than 2.5% rests with the top ten. The sequenced material came from PBMCs or T cells enriched from blood (not recorded which). The source is a woman younger than 35 who had recovered from COVID-19.

CDR3 in DNA: TGTGCCAGCAGCAGGCTTGGCTATGGCTACACCTTC. The encoded protein is CASSRLGYGYTF. The V gene is TRBV28, the J gene TRBJ1-2; D is uncertain. The V end lost 6 bases, the J end lost 4 bases, and 9 bases lay between the germline ends. CDR1 is MDHEN and CDR2 is SYDVKM in the germline V gene. This CDR3 has 12 amino acids.

V gene TRBV27 combines with J gene TRBJ2-7, with 8 bases identical to TRBD2. Germline values: CDR1 MNHEY, CDR2 SMNVEV (reference sequence). Trimming removed 2 bases from V and 3 bases from J; junction bases left unmatched: 12. The CDR3 is made up of 17 amino acids. The CDR3 bases are TGTGCCAGCAGTTTACCGCTGAACAGCGGGAGAGTCTACGAGCAGTACTTC. Its translation is CASSLPLNSGRVYEQYF.

V gene TRBV6-2 or TRBV6-3 combines with J gene TRBJ2-1; 11 bases align to TRBD2. This CDR3 spans 18 amino acids. V lost 0 bases, J lost 9 bases, and 13 bases stayed unmatched. Germline V gives CDR1 MNHEY, CDR2 SVGEGT. CDR3 DNA: TGTGCCAGCAGTTACTCTGTGACTAGCGGGACGATTTTAGGTGAGCAGTTCTTC. It yields the protein CASSYSVTSGTILGEQFF.

This sequence joins TRBV10-3 and TRBJ2-1; TRBD2 matches 9 bases. Trimming removed 3 bases from V and 6 bases from J; junction bases left unmatched: 6. The CDR3 is 15 residues long. The V gene's germline CDR1 is ENHRY and CDR2 SYGVKD. CDR3 coding DNA: TGTGCCATCAGTGAATCAGGACTAGCGCGCAATGAGCAGTTCTTC. It specifies CAISESGLARNEQFF.

This sequence joins TRBV2 and TRBJ2-1; 7 bases map to TRBD2. This CDR3 comprises 12 residues. The germline CDR1 and CDR2 sequences are SNHLY and FYNNEI. After removal of 7 bases from V and 10 bases from J, the junction contained 7 bases not matched to a gene. In DNA form, the CDR3 reads TGTGCCAGCATCGCTAGCGGTAGGGAGCAGTTCTTC. Amino acids: CASIASGREQFF.

This chain joins TRBV21-1 and TRBJ2-5; the table calls TRBD2, which could not be checked here. TRBV21-1 counts as a pseudogene. CDR3 length: 21 amino acids. For the CDR3, the DNA is TGTGCCAGCAGCAAAGGGGTAGCGGGAGGACCCGGTCTACCGGGAGCAGAGACCCAGTACTTC. Translating it yields CASSKGVAGGPGLPGAETQYF.

The chain employs TRBV5-1 and TRBJ1-2, with D maybe TRBD1 (5 bases). V lost 0 bases to trimming and J lost 8 bases, with 11 bases between them. Germline CDR1 is SGHRS and CDR2 is YFSETQ. The CDR3 is 13 residues long. CDR3 sequence (DNA): TGCGCCAGCAGCTTGGTGTCAGGGCGAGGCTACACCTTC. Translated, it gives CASSLVSGRGYTF.

This chain uses TRBV4-1 with TRBJ1-4; the match to TRBD1 covers 8 bases. CDR1 is MGHRA, CDR2 YSYEKL, per germline. The CDR3 has 17 amino acids. V lost 5 bases to trimming and J lost 6 bases; unmatched junction nucleotides: 14. CDR3 sequence: CASSFGTGGVIYEKLFF. The CDR3, as DNA: TGCGCCAGCAGCTTCGGGACAGGCGGGGTAATTTATGAAAAACTGTTTTTT.

This chain joins TRBV21-1 and TRBJ1-3; TRBD1, the table's D call, was not compared with the DNA. TRBV21-1 is a documented pseudogene. The CDR3 totals 17 residues. CDR3 sequence (DNA): TGTGCCAGCAGCAAGGGGGCCCGCAGGGGCTTTTGGGGCACCATATATTTT. Translating it yields CASSKGARRGFWGTIYF.

This chain links TRBV4-1 with TRBJ2-2; 8 bases agree with TRBD1. The CDR3 length is 15 residues. Germline CDR1 and CDR2: MGHRA and YSYEKL. With V trimmed by 1 base and J by 6 bases, 4 bases remained unmatched. The CDR3 reads CASSQVYRGAGELFF. The CDR3 nucleotides are TGCGCCAGCAGCCAAGTGTACAGGGGGGCCGGGGAGCTGTTTTTT.

The chain recombines TRBV11-2 with TRBJ1-2; D is unclear. Deletions cut 2 bases from V and 4 bases from J, with 14 bases between. This CDR3 contains 15 residues. CDR1 and CDR2 (germline): SGHAT, FQNNGV. CDR3 sequence reads: CASSLSPSVTYGYTF. The CDR3 bases are TGTGCCAGCAGCTTATCCCCCAGCGTTACCTATGGCTACACCTTC.

This CDR3 reads CASSPVPGELFF. The CDR3, as DNA: TGTGCCAGCAGTCCGGTTCCCGGGGAGCTGTTTTTT. The V and J genes are TRBV28 and TRBJ2-2; no firm D call. The CDR3 length is 12 residues. Per the germline V gene, CDR1 is MDHEN and CDR2 is SYDVKM. V was pared by 5 bases and J by 6 bases, with 7 bases between.

The rearrangement uses TRBV5-4 and TRBJ2-1, with 10 positions matching TRBD2. V was pared by 4 bases and J by 9 bases, with 13 bases of the junction left unmatched. The CDR3 loop spans 16 amino acids. Germline lookup yields CDR1 SGHNT and CDR2 YYREEE (reference sequence). The CDR3, as DNA: TGTGCCAGCAGCCCTTCTAGCGGGAGCGTTCGGAGTGAGCAGTTCTTC. It codes for CASSPSSGSVRSEQFF.

The chain couples TRBV28 to TRBJ1-4; D gene unclear. V was trimmed by 7 bases and J by 5 bases, leaving 11 bases between them. The CDR3 runs to 13 residues. Looked up from germline, CDR1 is MDHEN and CDR2 is SYDVKM. CDR3 residues: CASTETGNEKLFF. The CDR3 DNA is TGTGCCAGCACCGAGACGGGGAATGAAAAACTGTTTTTT.

J is TRBJ2-1 and V is TRBV19, with 8 positions matching TRBD1. CDR3 length: 17 amino acids. Per the germline V gene, CDR1 is LNHDA and CDR2 is SQIVND (reference sequence). V shed 5 bases and J 0 bases; nucleotides not matched to a gene: 9. CDR3 bases: TGTGCCAGTAGTTCCCTCCCCGACAGGGGCTCCTACAATGAGCAGTTCTTC. Its protein is CASSSLPDRGSYNEQFF.

The J gene is TRBJ1-2, the V gene TRBV3-1 (or the pseudogene TRBV3-2); 7 bases are a match to TRBD1. This CDR3 comprises 13 residues. With 4 bases clipped from V and 8 bases from J, the junction kept 7 bases outside the gene matches. CDR1 and CDR2 from the germline V gene are LGHDT and YNNKEL (reference sequence). CDR3 bases: TGTGCCAGCAGCCCACGAACAGGGGACGGCTACACCTTC. Protein sequence: CASSPRTGDGYTF.

This chain joins TRBV7-2 and TRBJ2-7; 12 bases agree with TRBD2. The J segment lost 3 bases and the V segment lost 5 bases, leaving 2 bases of the junction unmatched. The CDR3 totals 14 residues. CDR1 is SGHTA, CDR2 FQGNSA, per germline. The CDR3 sequence is CASSKTSGGYEQYF. The CDR3 DNA reads as TGTGCCAGCAGCAAGACTAGCGGGGGCTACGAGCAGTACTTC.

This chain links TRBV10-2 with TRBJ2-1; 10 positions match TRBD2. The CDR3 is 15 amino acids. In germline, CDR1 is WSHSY, CDR2 SAAADI. V dropped 3 bases and J dropped 6; count of bases not matched to a gene: 5. CDR3 in DNA: TGCGCCAGCAGTGAAGCGGGAGGGCCAGGCAATGAGCAGTTCTTC. Its protein product is CASSEAGGPGNEQFF.

This chain joins TRBV9 and TRBJ2-2; D gene unclear. CDR1 and CDR2 (germline): SGDLS, YYNGEE. The CDR3 spans 12 residues. Trimming left V 3 bases short and J 6 bases short, with 6 bases between. CDR3 amino acids: CASSATAGELFF. CDR3 sequence (DNA): TGTGCCAGCAGCGCCACTGCCGGGGAGCTGTTTTTT.

V is TRBV3-1 (or the pseudogene TRBV3-2) and J is TRBJ1-1; 7 nucleotides agree with TRBD1. The V and J ends lost 6 bases and 6 bases, in that order; junction bases with no gene match: 10. Germline V CDR1 and CDR2: LGHDT, YNNKEL (reference sequence). The CDR3 has 14 amino acids. The CDR3 here is CASSRQGGRSEAFF. The CDR3 DNA reads as TGTGCCAGCAGTCGACAGGGAGGAAGGTCTGAAGCTTTCTTT.

The J gene is TRBJ2-2, the V gene TRBV3-1 (or the pseudogene TRBV3-2), with TRBD2 matching 12 bases. Germline-derived CDR1 and CDR2 are LGHDT and YNNKEL (reference sequence). This CDR3 comprises 15 residues. The ends lost 6 bases at V and 5 bases at J; junction bases unmatched: 4. The CDR3 DNA sequence: TGTGCCAGCAGTCCTAGCGGGAGGGAGACCGGGGAGCTGTTTTTT. As protein: CASSPSGRETGELFF.

The chain recombines TRBV11-3 with TRBJ1-2; D is perhaps TRBD1 (6 bases). V lost 5 bases to trimming and J lost 6 bases, with 16 bases between them. The CDR3 runs 14 residues. Germline V gene data show CDR1 as SGHNT and CDR2 as YENEEA. CDR3 region: CASSQTGTGDGYTF. DNA of the CDR3: TGTGCCAGCAGCCAGACAGGAACCGGAGATGGCTACACCTTC.